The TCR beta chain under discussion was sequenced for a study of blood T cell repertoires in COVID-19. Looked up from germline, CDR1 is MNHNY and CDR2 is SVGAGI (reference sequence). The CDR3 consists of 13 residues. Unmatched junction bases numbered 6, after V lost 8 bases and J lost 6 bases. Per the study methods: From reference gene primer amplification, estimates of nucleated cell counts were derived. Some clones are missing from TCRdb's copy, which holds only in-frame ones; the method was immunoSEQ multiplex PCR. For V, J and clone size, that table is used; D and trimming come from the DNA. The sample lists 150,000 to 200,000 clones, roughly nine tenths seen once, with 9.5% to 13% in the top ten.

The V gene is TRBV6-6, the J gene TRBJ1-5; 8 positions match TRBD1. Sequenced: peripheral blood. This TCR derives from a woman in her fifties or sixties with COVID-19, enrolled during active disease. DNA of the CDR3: TGTGCCAGCCGCCAGGGGGCAGGTCAGCCCCAGCATTTT. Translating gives CASRQGAGQPQHF.